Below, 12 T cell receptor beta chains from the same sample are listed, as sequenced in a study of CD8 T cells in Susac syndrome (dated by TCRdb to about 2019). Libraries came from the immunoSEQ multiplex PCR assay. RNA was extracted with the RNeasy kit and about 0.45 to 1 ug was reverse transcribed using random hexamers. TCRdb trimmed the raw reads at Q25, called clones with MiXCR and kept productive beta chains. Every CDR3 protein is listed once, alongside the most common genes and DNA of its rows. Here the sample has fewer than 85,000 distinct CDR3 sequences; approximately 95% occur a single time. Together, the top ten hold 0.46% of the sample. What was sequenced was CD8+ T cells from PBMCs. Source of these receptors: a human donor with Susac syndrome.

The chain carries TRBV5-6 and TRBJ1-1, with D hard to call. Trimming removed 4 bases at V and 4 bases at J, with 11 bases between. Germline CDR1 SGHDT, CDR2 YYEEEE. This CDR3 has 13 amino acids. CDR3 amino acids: CASSVLGSTEAFF. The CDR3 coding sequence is TGTGCCAGCAGCGTGTTAGGGAGCACTGAAGCTTTCTTT.

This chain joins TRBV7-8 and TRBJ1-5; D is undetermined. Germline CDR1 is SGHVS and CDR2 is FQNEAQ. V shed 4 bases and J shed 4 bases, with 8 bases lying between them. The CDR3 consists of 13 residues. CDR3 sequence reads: CASSSGRNQPQHF. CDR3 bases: TGTGCCAGCAGCTCCGGTCGAAATCAGCCCCAGCATTTT.

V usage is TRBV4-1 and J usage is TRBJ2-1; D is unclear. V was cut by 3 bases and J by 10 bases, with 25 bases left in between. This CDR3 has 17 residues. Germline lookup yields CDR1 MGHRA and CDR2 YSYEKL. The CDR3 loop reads CASSHLPGSPKLLEQFF. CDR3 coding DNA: TGCGCCAGCAGCCACCTCCCCGGGTCTCCGAAACTCCTGGAGCAGTTCTTC.

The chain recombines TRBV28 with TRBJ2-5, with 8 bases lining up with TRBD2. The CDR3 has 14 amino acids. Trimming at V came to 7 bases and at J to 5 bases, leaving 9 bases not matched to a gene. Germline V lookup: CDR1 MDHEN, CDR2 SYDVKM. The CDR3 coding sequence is TGTGCCAGCACTCTGGGACCTAGCGGGGAGACCCAGTACTTC. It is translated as CASTLGPSGETQYF.

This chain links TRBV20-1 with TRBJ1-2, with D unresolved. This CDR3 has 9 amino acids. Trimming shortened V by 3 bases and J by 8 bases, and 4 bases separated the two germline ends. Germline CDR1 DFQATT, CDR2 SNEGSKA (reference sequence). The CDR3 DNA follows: TGCAGTGCTAGCGTCGGCTACACCTTC. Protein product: CSASVGYTF.

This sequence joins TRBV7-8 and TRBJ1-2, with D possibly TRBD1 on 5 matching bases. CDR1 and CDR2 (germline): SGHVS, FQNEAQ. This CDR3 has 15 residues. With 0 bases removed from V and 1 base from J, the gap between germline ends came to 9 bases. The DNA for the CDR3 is TGTGCCAGCAGCTTAGCGAGACAGAGTAACTATGGCTACACCTTC. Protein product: CASSLARQSNYGYTF.

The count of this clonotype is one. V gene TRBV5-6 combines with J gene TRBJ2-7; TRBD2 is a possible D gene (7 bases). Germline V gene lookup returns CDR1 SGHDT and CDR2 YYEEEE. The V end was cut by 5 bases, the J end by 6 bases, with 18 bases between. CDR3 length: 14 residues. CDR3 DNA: TGTGCCAGCAGTCCTGGCGGGGGCATCGCCGAGCAGTACTTC. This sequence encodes CASSPGGGIAEQYF. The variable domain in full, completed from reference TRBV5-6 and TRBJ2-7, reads DAGVTQSPTHLIKTRGQQVTLRCSPKSGHDTVSWYQQALGQGPQFIFQYYEEEERQRGNFPDRFSGHQFPNYSSELNVNALLLGDSALYLCASSPGGGIAEQYFGPGTRLTVT.

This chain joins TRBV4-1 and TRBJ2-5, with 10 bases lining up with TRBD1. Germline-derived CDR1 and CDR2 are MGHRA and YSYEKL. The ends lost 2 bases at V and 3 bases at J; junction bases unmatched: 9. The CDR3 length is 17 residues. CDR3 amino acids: CASSQIQTGGAEETQYF. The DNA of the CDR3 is TGCGCCAGCAGCCAAATCCAGACAGGGGGCGCGGAAGAGACCCAGTACTTC.

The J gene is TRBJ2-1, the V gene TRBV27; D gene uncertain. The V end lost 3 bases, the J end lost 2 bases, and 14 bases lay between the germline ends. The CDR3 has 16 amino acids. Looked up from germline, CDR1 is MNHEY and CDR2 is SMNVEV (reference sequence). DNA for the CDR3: TGTGCCAGCAGTTTCTCCGTATATAGCCCCTACAATGAGCAGTTCTTC. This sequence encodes CASSFSVYSPYNEQFF.

Here the CDR3 DNA reads TGCAGTGCTAGAGATCCGCAGGGGCGAATTCGAGTAATGAACACTGAAGCTTTCTTT. The encoded protein is CSARDPQGRIRVMNTEAFF. V is TRBV20-1 and J is TRBJ1-1; TRBD1 is a possible D gene (6 bases). This CDR3 is built from 19 residues. CDR1 DFQATT and CDR2 SNEGSKA come from the germline V gene (reference sequence). V was trimmed by 0 bases and J by 0 bases, leaving 23 bases between them.

The CDR3 protein is CSAHSGGTEAFF. The CDR3 DNA reads TGCAGTGCTCACTCAGGGGGCACTGAAGCTTTCTTT. The V gene is TRBV20-1, the J gene TRBJ1-1; TRBD1 aligns across 7 bases. Germline V gene data show CDR1 as DFQATT and CDR2 as SNEGSKA (reference sequence). The length of the CDR3 is 12 residues. V trimming: 5 bases; J trimming: 4 bases; junction bases outside the gene matches: 4.

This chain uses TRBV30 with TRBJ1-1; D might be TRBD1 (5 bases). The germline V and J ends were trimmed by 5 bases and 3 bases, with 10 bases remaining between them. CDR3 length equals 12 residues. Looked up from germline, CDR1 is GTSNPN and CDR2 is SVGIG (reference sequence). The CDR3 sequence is CAWGGWDTEAFF. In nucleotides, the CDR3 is TGTGCCTGGGGGGGGTGGGACACTGAAGCTTTCTTT. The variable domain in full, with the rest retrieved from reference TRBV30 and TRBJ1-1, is SQTIHQWPATLVQPVGSPLSLECTVEGTSNPNLYWYRQAAGRGLQLLFYSVGIGQISSEVPQNLSASRPQDRQFILSSKKLLLSDSGFYLCAWGGWDTEAFFGQGTRLTVV.